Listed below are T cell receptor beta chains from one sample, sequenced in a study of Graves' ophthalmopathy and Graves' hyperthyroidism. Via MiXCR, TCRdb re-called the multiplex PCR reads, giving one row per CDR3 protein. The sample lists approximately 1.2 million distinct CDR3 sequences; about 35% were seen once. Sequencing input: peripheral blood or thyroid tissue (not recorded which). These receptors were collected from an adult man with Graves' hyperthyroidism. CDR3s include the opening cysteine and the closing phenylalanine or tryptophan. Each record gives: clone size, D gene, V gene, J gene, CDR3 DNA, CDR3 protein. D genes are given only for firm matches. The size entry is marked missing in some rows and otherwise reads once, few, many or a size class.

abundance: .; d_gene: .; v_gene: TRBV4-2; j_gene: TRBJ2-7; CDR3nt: TGTGCCAGCAGCCCCACTAGGGCTTCATACGAGCAGTACTTC; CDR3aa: CASSPTRASYEQYF
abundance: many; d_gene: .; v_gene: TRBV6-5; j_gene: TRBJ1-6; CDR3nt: TGTGCCATCAGACCCGCAGCGGGGGGTTCACCCCTCCACTTT; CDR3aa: CAIRPAAGGSPLHF
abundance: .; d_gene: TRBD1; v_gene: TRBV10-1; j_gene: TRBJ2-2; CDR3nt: TGCGCCAGGAGGGAGAGCGACAGGGCGAACACCGGGGAGCTGTTTTTT; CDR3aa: CARRESDRANTGELFF
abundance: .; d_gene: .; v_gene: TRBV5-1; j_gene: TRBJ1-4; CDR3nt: TGCGCCAGCAGCTTGACAGTCCGGGTCATTTCAACTAATGAAAAACTGTTTTTT; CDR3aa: CASSLTVRVISTNEKLFF
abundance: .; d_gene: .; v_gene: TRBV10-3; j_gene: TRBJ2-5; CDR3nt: TGTGCCAGCAGTTACTCGAGAGGGCAGGGGGAGACCCAGTACTTC; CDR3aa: CASSYSRGQGETQYF
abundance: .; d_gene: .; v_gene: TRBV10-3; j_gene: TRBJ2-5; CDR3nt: TGTGCCATCAGGGCTAGCCCGCGGGAGACCCAGTACTTC; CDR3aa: CAIRASPRETQYF
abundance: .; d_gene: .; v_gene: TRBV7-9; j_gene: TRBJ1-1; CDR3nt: TGTGCCAGCAGCGGAGACAGGAGGTACACTGAAGCTTTCTTT; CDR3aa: CASSGDRRYTEAFF
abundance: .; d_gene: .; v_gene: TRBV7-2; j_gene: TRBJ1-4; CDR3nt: TGTGCCAGCAGCTCACAGGTCCTTTCAACTAATGAAAAACTGTTTTTT; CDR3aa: CASSSQVLSTNEKLFF
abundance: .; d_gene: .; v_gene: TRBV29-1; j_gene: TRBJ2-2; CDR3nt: TGCAGCGTTGCTGGGGTACCGGGGGCCCCCGGGGAGCTGTTTTTT; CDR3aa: CSVAGVPGAPGELFF
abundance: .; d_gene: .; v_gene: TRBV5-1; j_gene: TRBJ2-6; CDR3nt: TGCGCCAGCAGCACCCGGGTCAGGAGCTCTGGGGCCAACGTCCTGACTTTC; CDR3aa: CASSTRVRSSGANVLTF
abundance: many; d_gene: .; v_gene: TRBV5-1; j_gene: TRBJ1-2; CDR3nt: TGCGCCAGCAGCTTCGGCAGCCGGACTGAGGGCTACACCTTC; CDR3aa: CASSFGSRTEGYTF
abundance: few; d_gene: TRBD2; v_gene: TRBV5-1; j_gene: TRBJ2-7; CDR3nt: TGCGCCAGCAGCCAGCGCCCGGGACTAGCGGGGTCCTACGAGCAGTACTTC; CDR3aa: CASSQRPGLAGSYEQYF
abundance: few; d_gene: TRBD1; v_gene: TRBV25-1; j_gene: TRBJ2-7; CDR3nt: TGTGCCAGCGGGACAGGGGGTTGGGAGCAGTACTTC; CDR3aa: CASGTGGWEQYF
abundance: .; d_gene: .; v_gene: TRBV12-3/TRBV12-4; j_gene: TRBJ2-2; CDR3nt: TGTGCCAGCAGATCCTGGGACTTTTCGATTGCCGGGGAGCTGTTTTTT; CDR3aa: CASRSWDFSIAGELFF
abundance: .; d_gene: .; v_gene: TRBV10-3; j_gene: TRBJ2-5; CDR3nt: TGTGCCAGCACCCTTACGGGGGCCCTACAAGAGACCCAGTACTTC; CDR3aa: CASTLTGALQETQYF
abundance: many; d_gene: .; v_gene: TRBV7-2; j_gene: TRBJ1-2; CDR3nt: TGTGCCAGCAGTTTAAACTCAGAAAGACAGTTCTACACCTTC; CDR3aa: CASSLNSERQFYTF
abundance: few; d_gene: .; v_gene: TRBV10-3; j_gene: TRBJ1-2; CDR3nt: TGTGCCAGCAGTTTAGTGTCGGGCGGGAGCTACTATGGCTACACCTTC; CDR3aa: CASSLVSGGSYYGYTF
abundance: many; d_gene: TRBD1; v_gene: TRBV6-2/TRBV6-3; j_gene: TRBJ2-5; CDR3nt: TGTGCCAGCAGTCCGGACAGGGATTCGATGCAGAGGACCCAGTACTTC; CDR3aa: CASSPDRDSMQRTQYF
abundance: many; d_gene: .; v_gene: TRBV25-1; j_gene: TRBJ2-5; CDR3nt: TGTGCCAGCAGCCTTAGCCGGACAATAGAGACCCAGTACTTC; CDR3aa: CASSLSRTIETQYF
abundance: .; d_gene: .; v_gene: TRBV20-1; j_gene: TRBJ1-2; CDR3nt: TGCAGTGCTAGAGGGGGGGCGGCGGGAGGCTACACCTTC; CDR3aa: CSARGGAAGGYTF
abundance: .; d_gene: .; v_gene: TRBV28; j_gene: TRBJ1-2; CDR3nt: TGTGCCAGCACCCCGGCCGAGTATGGCTACACCTTC; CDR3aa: CASTPAEYGYTF
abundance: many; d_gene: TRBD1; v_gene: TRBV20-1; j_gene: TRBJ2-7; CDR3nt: TGCAGTGCTAGACCCAGGACAGGGCCGGGCGAGCAGTACTTC; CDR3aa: CSARPRTGPGEQYF